This T cell receptor (beta chain) was retrieved from a study of T-cell reconstitution after alpha-beta-depleted transplantation in children (dated by TCRdb to 2016 to 2018). With respect to the entire study: Using TCR repertoire profiling, the study quantitatively followed how T-cell immune reconstitution unfolded in children after TCRalphabeta/CD19-depleted allogeneic hematopoietic cell transplantation. What the study reported, not specific to this receptor: The apparently early recovery of alphabetaT-cell counts about two months after transplant reportedly depended on only several hundred rapidly expanded clones that came from non-depleted graft cells. Hyperexpanded clone frequencies declined over subsequent months; after one year, T-cell counts and TCRbeta diversity were mostly attributed to newly produced T cells. In some patients, the high TCRbeta diversity seen at day 60 was put down to recipient T cells and intrathymic progenitors that had survived conditioning.

The receptor library was made with PCR. Sequencing used an Illumina HiSeq 2500. TCR library preparation used molecular barcoding, with unique molecular identifiers applied to normalize quantification of the TCRbeta repertoire. TCRdb trimmed public reads at Q25 via fastp, called clones via MiXCR and kept in-frame beta chains. Rows merge per CDR3 protein into single entries with the most common DNA and genes. This sample holds 450,000 to 550,000 distinct CDR3 sequences; 10% to 12% were observed only once. The ten largest clonotypes hold approximately 14% of the sample. Per the publication, the treatment or condition label means: allogeneic hematopoietic cell transplantation with graft depleted of TCRalphabeta T cells and CD19 B cells. The transplant recipients were children given TCRalphabeta/CD19-depleted allogeneic hematopoietic cell grafts. This clonotype appeared a few times. It lacks a known antigen. Base qualities are not at hand, and no much larger clone is one base apart.

This receptor was identified in a female patient under 10 years old who had a stem cell transplant for aplastic anemia, so the T cells may come from the graft donor. The starting material was PBMCs, mostly from graft donor cells, obtained 180 days after TCRalphabeta/CD19-depleted stem cell transplant.

In nucleotides, the sequence is TGCGCCAGCAGCCAAGCCAGATCAAGGAATGAGCAGTTCTTC. Translated, it gives CASSQARSRNEQFF. The rearranged chain carries TRBV4-3 and TRBJ2-1; the D gene is not confidently resolved. CDR1 and CDR2, looked up from the germline V gene, are LGHNA and YSLEER. The CDR3 holds 14 amino acids from the cysteine to the phenylalanine. Only CDR3 DNA is held: 42 bases, read in frame from base 1. V is shortened by 1 base, J by 7 bases, and the region joining them spans 11 bases.